Listed below are T cell receptor beta chains from one sample, sequenced in a study of cytomegalovirus exposure and HLA in healthy donors. The table came from immunoSEQ multiplex PCR; TCRdb's copy has only in-frame clones and leaves some out. This table has around 170,000 clones, about four fifths appearing once. The sequencing sample was made of PBMCs. Source of these receptors: a woman aged 30 to 39 in good health and CMV-seronegative. CDR3s include the opening cysteine and the closing phenylalanine or tryptophan.

j_gene: TRBJ1-2; v_gene: TRBV11-2; CDR3aa: CASSPRPVSNYGYTF
j_gene: TRBJ2-1; v_gene: TRBV7-9; CDR3aa: CASSFQGAGNEQFF
j_gene: TRBJ2-7; v_gene: TRBV4-1; CDR3aa: CASSPFLLRDRGGEQYF
j_gene: TRBJ1-3; v_gene: TRBV5-1; CDR3aa: CASTPRGSGNTIYF
j_gene: TRBJ2-7; v_gene: TRBV23-1; CDR3aa: CASSPKGQGAYEQYF
j_gene: TRBJ2-1; v_gene: TRBV10-3; CDR3aa: CAISKASGTNEQFF
j_gene: TRBJ1-1; v_gene: TRBV19; CDR3aa: CASITERGGTEAFF
j_gene: TRBJ2-4; v_gene: TRBV27; CDR3aa: CASSLSSGVTKNIQYF
j_gene: TRBJ2-5; v_gene: TRBV7-2; CDR3aa: CASNPGQGQETQYF
j_gene: TRBJ2-7; v_gene: TRBV29-1; CDR3aa: CSGRDSSYEQYF
j_gene: TRBJ2-3; v_gene: TRBV2; CDR3aa: CASSFDRDKKYF
j_gene: TRBJ1-2; v_gene: TRBV7-9; CDR3aa: CASSPSVGGSGYTF
j_gene: TRBJ1-5; v_gene: TRBV7-7; CDR3aa: CASSGDRQGSNQPQHF
j_gene: TRBJ2-3; v_gene: TRBV4-1; CDR3aa: CASSSQLRLNTDTQYF
j_gene: TRBJ2-1; v_gene: TRBV19; CDR3aa: CASKSRGRNEQFF
j_gene: TRBJ2-5; v_gene: TRBV10-1; CDR3aa: CASSAGTSGAGRQETQYF
j_gene: TRBJ2-3; v_gene: TRBV6-6; CDR3aa: CASSSGTGDTDTQYF
j_gene: TRBJ1-4; v_gene: TRBV15; CDR3aa: CATSRVGGKEKLFF
j_gene: TRBJ2-3; v_gene: TRBV6-5; CDR3aa: CASTQTDTQYF
j_gene: TRBJ2-2; v_gene: TRBV7-9; CDR3aa: CASSQYQGVFGGELFF
j_gene: TRBJ1-2; v_gene: TRBV18; CDR3aa: CASSPRGEGGYTF
j_gene: TRBJ1-1; v_gene: TRBV11-2; CDR3aa: CASSILRDRLGPGFF
j_gene: TRBJ1-5; v_gene: TRBV27; CDR3aa: CASSLRGQPQHF
j_gene: NA; v_gene: TRBV30; CDR3aa: CAWSLGSYEQYF
j_gene: TRBJ2-7; v_gene: TRBV6-1; CDR3aa: CASIGKDRGHDEQYF
j_gene: TRBJ2-7; v_gene: TRBV5-4; CDR3aa: CASSSDSYEQYF
j_gene: TRBJ1-2; v_gene: TRBV14; CDR3aa: CASSQGLRPNYGYTF
j_gene: TRBJ2-1; v_gene: TRBV15; CDR3aa: CATSREGDNEQFF
j_gene: TRBJ2-1; v_gene: TRBV7-3; CDR3aa: CASSLRGGSYNEQFF
j_gene: TRBJ2-5; v_gene: TRBV7-3; CDR3aa: CASSLTSAPRETQYF
j_gene: TRBJ1-1; v_gene: TRBV10-2; CDR3aa: CASSDFRTGGTEAFF
j_gene: TRBJ2-3; v_gene: TRBV20-1; CDR3aa: CSARRGDTQYF
j_gene: TRBJ2-3; v_gene: TRBV25-1; CDR3aa: CASSDAAGPGDTQYF
j_gene: TRBJ1-6; v_gene: TRBV30; CDR3aa: CAWGHAGAINNSPLHF
j_gene: TRBJ1-2; v_gene: TRBV18; CDR3aa: CASSPRQGRGDYGYTF
j_gene: TRBJ2-2; v_gene: TRBV4-1; CDR3aa: CASSQDPPTGVYTGELFF
j_gene: TRBJ1-2; v_gene: TRBV4-2; CDR3aa: CASSQDPTILYGYTF
j_gene: TRBJ2-3; v_gene: TRBV29-1; CDR3aa: CSGGQASTDTQYF
j_gene: TRBJ2-6; v_gene: TRBV7-2; CDR3aa: CASSLAGGDPGANVLTF
j_gene: TRBJ2-7; v_gene: TRBV28; CDR3aa: CASNPQGAGGYEQYF
j_gene: TRBJ1-1; v_gene: TRBV4-3; CDR3aa: CASSRKRTGVNTEAFF
j_gene: TRBJ1-4; v_gene: TRBV6-5; CDR3aa: CASSYSTGAPVEKLFF
j_gene: TRBJ1-1; v_gene: TRBV4-3; CDR3aa: CASSLTVNTEAFF
j_gene: TRBJ1-3; v_gene: TRBV18; CDR3aa: CASSPTTGPRGNTIYF
j_gene: TRBJ2-1; v_gene: TRBV25-1; CDR3aa: CASGSSYNEQFF
j_gene: TRBJ1-1; v_gene: TRBV29-1; CDR3aa: CSVLGQGGFMNTEAFF
j_gene: TRBJ2-1; v_gene: TRBV18; CDR3aa: CASSPIGTGANEQFF
j_gene: TRBJ2-7; v_gene: TRBV2; CDR3aa: CASSEGTVKYF
j_gene: TRBJ2-1; v_gene: TRBV15; CDR3aa: CATSRRQGIRNEQFF
j_gene: TRBJ1-1; v_gene: TRBV4-2; CDR3aa: CASSQGTRLETEAFF
j_gene: TRBJ2-1; v_gene: TRBV30; CDR3aa: CAWSVNLAVNEQFF